This record covers a single T cell receptor (beta chain). The clone's antigen remains unknown. Base qualities are missing; no much larger clone stands one base away. Trimming takes 0 bases from V and 8 bases from J, and the germline ends sit 13 bases apart. Reading from cysteine to phenylalanine, the CDR3 counts 14 amino acids. Only the CDR3 region is kept as DNA, spanning 42 bases read in frame from base 1. CDR1 and CDR2 are read off the germline V gene as LGHNA and YNFKEQ. For sequencing of the TCRbeta CDR3 region, genomic DNA was extracted from the sorted cells. The immunoSEQ Assay was used for sequencing of TCRbeta CDR3 regions. As stored in TCRdb, this immuneACCESS dataset retains in-frame rearrangements with V and J assigned. A fraction of the clones does not appear; measured against another copy, unresolved V genes explain less than half of the discrepancy, and the remainder lacks a known reason. This sample has some 32,000 clones in its table, and 80% to 85% of those were observed once. Around 20% of the sample comes from the top ten.

These data come from a study of OX40 agonist ivuxolimab in advanced cancers. In terms of the full investigation: Ivuxolimab was an agonistic, fully human IgG2 monoclonal antibody directed against OX40 (CD134), a costimulatory receptor. The monotherapy dose-escalation portion (N ≈ 55 patients) of the phase I ivuxolimab trial is reported in the paper. Peripheral TCRbeta sequencing was intended to test whether TCR sequence diversity was altered and clonal T-cell expansion was caused by ivuxolimab. Three dose-escalation patients achieved partial responses, one with hepatocellular carcinoma and two with cutaneous melanoma. Prior anti-PD-1, anti-PD-L1 or anti-CTLA-4 therapy was permitted, and 40% of dose-escalation patients had received checkpoint inhibitors. Intravenous ivuxolimab was administered to patients every 2 weeks at six dose levels: 0.01, 0.1, 0.3, 1.5, 3 and 10 mg/kg. Of the roughly 52 dose-escalation patients, hepatocellular carcinoma was present in about 20, melanoma in around 15, renal cell carcinoma in 9 and head and neck cancer in 9. In the dose-escalation cohort, around four fifths of patients were male, and the mean age was 60 years with a range of roughly 20 to 79. General findings and caveats noted by the study authors: After ivuxolimab, more expanded clones were found on average in CD8+ T cells than in CD4+ T cells. Low levels of normalized T-cell clonal expansion were also seen in some nonresponding patients. Partial responders in the 0.1-3.0 mg/kg groups had among the lowest normalized peripheral clonal expansion, especially among CD8+ T cells. The antigen specificity of the clonally expanded peripheral T cells was not determined. At doses from 0.1 to 3.0 mg/kg, clonal expansion was seen in both CD4+ and CD8+ blood T cells between baseline and week 6.

The trial excluded patients who had a history of autoimmune disease or who were on systemic immunosuppression. In every dose cohort, peripheral blood was drawn for TCR sequencing at baseline, cycle 4 day 1, and cycle 7 day 1. The samples were taken from a phase I, first-in-human, multicenter, open-label dose-escalation trial of ivuxolimab. Adults with locally advanced or metastatic melanoma, renal cell, hepatocellular, or head and neck squamous cell carcinoma were enrolled in the trial. Before TCR sequencing, CD4+ and CD8+ T cells were separately sorted from peripheral blood. This receptor was taken from an adult with an advanced solid tumor such as melanoma, head and neck, liver or kidney cancer. The V and J genes are TRBV4-2 and TRBJ1-2, and TRBD1 may be the D gene, going by 6 matching bases. Sequenced here: CD4+ or CD8+ T cells sorted from blood, sampled in a trial of the OX40 agonist ivuxolimab. At the DNA level, the sequence is TGTGCCAGCAGCCAAGAGGTAGGGGGTGGCGGCTACACCTTC. This codes for CASSQEVGGGGYTF.